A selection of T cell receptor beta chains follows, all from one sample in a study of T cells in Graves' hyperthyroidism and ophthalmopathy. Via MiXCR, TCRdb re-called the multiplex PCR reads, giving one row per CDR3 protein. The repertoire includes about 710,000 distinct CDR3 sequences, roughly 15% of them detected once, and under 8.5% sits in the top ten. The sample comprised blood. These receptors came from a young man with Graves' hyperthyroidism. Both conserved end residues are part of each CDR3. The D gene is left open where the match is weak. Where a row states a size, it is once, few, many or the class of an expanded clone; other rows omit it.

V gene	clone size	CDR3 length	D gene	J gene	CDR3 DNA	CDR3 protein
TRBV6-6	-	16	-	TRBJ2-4	TGTGCCAGCAGTTACTCCCACAGTGTAGCCAAAAACATTCAGTACTTC	CASSYSHSVAKNIQYF
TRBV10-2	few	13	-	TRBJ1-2	TGCGCCAGCAGTGAGATCCTTCAGGCTGGCTACACCTTC	CASSEILQAGYTF
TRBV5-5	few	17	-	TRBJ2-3	TGTGCCAGCAGCTTATACAGGGTGGGGACCAAAAGAGATACGCAGTATTTT	CASSLYRVGTKRDTQYF
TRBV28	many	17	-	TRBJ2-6	TGTGCCAGCAATTCAGGGGCCCCGATCTCTGGGGCCAACGTCCTGACTTTC	CASNSGAPISGANVLTF
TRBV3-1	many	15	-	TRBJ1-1	TGTGCCAGCAGTCCCGTGTCGGGACTGAACACTGAAGCTTTCTTT	CASSPVSGLNTEAFF
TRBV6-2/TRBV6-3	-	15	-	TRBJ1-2	TGTGCCAGCAGTTACACCCGGAGGGTCGACTATGGCTACACCTTC	CASSYTRRVDYGYTF
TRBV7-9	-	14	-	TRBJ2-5	TGCGCCAGCAGCCAAGACCCTAGCCAAGAGACCCAGTACTTC	CASSQDPSQETQYF
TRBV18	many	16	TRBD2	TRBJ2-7	TGTGCCAGCTCACCAGGGACTAGCGGTAGCTCCTACGAGCAGTACTTC	CASSPGTSGSSYEQYF
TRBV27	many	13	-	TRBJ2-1	TGTGCCAGCAGGGAGACCCTGGCCGGGGAGCAGTTCTTC	CASRETLAGEQFF
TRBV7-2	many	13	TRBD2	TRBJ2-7	TGTGCCAGCAGCTTAGGACTAGCTGGCGAGCAGTACTTC	CASSLGLAGEQYF
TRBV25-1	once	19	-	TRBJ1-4	TGTGCCAGCAGTGAATCGAAGGCAGGTAGATCTGCAACTAATGAAAAACTGTTTTTT	CASSESKAGRSATNEKLFF
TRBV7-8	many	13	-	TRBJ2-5	TGTGCCAGCAGCTTAGGAACGCAAGAGACCCAGTACTTC	CASSLGTQETQYF
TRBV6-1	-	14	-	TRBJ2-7	TGTGCCAGCAGTATATCAGGGTTCCGCCACGAGCAGTACTTC	CASSISGFRHEQYF
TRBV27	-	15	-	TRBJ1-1	TGTGCCAGCAGTTCTCTCTTAATGGGGGACACTGAAGCTTTCTTT	CASSSLLMGDTEAFF
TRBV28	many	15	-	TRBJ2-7	TGTGCCAGCAGTTCCTCGACAGTGGTACACTACGAGCAGTACTTC	CASSSSTVVHYEQYF
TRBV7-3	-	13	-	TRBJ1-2	TGTGCCAGCAGCCTAACTCCGACGGATGGCTACACCTTC	CASSLTPTDGYTF
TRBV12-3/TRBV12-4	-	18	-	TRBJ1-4	TGTGCCAGCAGTTTAGCCTTCGGCAGGGGAGGAACTAATGAAAAACTGTTTTTT	CASSLAFGRGGTNEKLFF
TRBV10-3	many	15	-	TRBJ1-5	TGTGCCATCAGTGAGTCGGTAGCTAGCAATCAGCCCCAGCATTTT	CAISESVASNQPQHF
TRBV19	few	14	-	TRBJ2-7	TGTGCCAGTAGTATCACGGGCGGAACCTACGAGCAGTACTTC	CASSITGGTYEQYF
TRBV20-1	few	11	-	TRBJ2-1	TGCAGTGCTGACCTCGCAGGGGAGCAGTTCTTC	CSADLAGEQFF
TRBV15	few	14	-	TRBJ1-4	TGTGCCACCAGCAGAGCCCTGGGCACTGAAAAACTGTTTTTT	CATSRALGTEKLFF
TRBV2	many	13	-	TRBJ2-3	TGTGCCAGCGGCGGGATCGGGACGGATACGCAGTATTTT	CASGGIGTDTQYF
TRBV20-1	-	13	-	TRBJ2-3	TGCAGTGCTGGGGTGCGGGGGCCAGATACGCAGTATTTT	CSAGVRGPDTQYF
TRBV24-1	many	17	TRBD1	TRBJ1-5	TGTGCCACCAGTGATAATGGACAGGGTTCTAGCAATCAGCCCCAGCATTTT	CATSDNGQGSSNQPQHF